This T cell receptor (beta chain) was sequenced during a study of shared clonotypes between healthy human individuals. TCRdb's copy holds only in-frame clones and misses some; the assay was immunoSEQ multiplex PCR. The table lists under 1,100,000 clones, more than 65% of them singletons, with about 1.5% in the top ten. Trimming pared 5 bases from V and 2 bases from J, leaving 13 bases between. CDR1 is SGHAT, CDR2 FQNNGV, per germline. The CDR3 runs 14 residues. The origin of this receptor is a man aged 18 to 30 in good health. The chain couples TRBV11-2 to TRBJ2-7, with a possible D match to TRBD2 (6 bases). The sequencing sample was made of memory CD4+ T cells sorted from blood. Described subset: CD45RA-negative fraction. The CDR3 DNA reads as TGTGCCAGCAGCCGCACCTTAGCGGCCTACGAGCAGTACTTC. Its translation: CASSRTLAAYEQYF.